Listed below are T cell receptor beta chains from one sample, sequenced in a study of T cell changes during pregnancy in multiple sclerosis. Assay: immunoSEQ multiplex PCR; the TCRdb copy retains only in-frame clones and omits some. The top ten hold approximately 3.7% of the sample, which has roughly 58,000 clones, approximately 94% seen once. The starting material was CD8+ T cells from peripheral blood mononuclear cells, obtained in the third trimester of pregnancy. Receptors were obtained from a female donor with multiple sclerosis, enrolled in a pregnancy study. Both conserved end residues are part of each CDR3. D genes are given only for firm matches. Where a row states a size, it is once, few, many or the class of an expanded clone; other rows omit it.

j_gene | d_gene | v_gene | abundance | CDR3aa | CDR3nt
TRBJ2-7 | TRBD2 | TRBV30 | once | CAWTGREGRYEQYF | TGTGCCTGGACCGGGCGGGAGGGCCGGTACGAGCAGTACTTC
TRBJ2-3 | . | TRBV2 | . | CASSDWIAARGDTQYF | TGTGCCAGCAGTGATTGGATAGCGGCCCGGGGAGATACGCAGTATTTT
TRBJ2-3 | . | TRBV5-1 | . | CASSLGSLPSRDTQYF | TGCGCCAGCAGCTTGGGGAGCCTCCCAAGCAGAGATACGCAGTATTTT
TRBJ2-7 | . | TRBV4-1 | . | CASSQDGEGLGVYEQYF | TGCGCCAGCAGCCAAGATGGTGAGGGTTTGGGTGTGTACGAGCAGTACTTC
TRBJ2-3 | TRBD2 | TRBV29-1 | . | CSVEEGGFEEQYF | TGCAGCGTTGAAGAGGGAGGGTTTGAGGAGCAGTATTTT
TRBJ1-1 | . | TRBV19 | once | CAVFGAEAFF | TGTGCCGTTTTTGGAGCTGAAGCTTTCTTT
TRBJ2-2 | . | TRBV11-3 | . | CASSWDFGGELFF | TGTGCCAGCAGCTGGGACTTCGGTGGGGAGCTGTTTTTT
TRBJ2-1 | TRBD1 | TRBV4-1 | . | CASSPRTGGYNEQFF | TGCGCCAGCAGCCCACGGACAGGGGGTTACAATGAGCAGTTCTTC
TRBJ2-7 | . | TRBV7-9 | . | CASSPTGSYEQYF | TGTGCCAGCAGCCCTACAGGGTCCTACGAGCAGTACTTC
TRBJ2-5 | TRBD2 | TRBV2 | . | CASSEWTSGRVETQYF | TGTGCCAGCAGTGAGTGGACTAGCGGGAGGGTTGAGACCCAGTACTTC
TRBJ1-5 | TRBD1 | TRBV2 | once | CASSYDREVRPQHF | TGTGCCAGCAGTTACGACAGGGAAGTGAGGCCCCAGCATTTT
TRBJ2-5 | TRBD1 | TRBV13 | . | CASRAGGSGQETQYF | TGTGCCAGCAGGGCAGGGGGCAGTGGCCAAGAGACCCAGTACTTC
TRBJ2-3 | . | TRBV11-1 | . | CASSLVAEETTQYF | TGTGCCAGCAGCTTAGTTGCGGAGGAAACTACGCAGTATTTT
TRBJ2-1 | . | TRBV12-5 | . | CASGLPQGGELGNEQFF | TGTGCTAGTGGTTTGCCCCAGGGGGGAGAACTAGGCAATGAGCAGTTCTTC
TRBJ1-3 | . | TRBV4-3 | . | CASSQGLVLSNTIYF | TGCGCCAGCAGCCAAGGTCTTGTTTTGTCGAACACCATATATTTT
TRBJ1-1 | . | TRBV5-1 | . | CASSLAVGGGDTEAFF | TGCGCCAGCAGCTTGGCTGTGGGGGGGGGAGACACTGAAGCTTTCTTT
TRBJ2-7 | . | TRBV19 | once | CASSSSRFEQYF | TGTGCCAGTAGTAGTAGCAGATTCGAGCAGTACTTC
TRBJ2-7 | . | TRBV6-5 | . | CASSAGKNRVYEQYF | TGTGCCAGCAGTGCTGGGAAAAACAGGGTTTACGAGCAGTACTTC
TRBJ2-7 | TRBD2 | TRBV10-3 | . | CAISDWTSGEGPTYEQYF | TGTGCCATCAGTGACTGGACTAGCGGGGAAGGGCCCACCTACGAGCAGTACTTC
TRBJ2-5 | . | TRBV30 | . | CAWSGGEETQYF | TGTGCCTGGAGTGGGGGAGAAGAGACCCAGTACTTC
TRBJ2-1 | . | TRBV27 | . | CASSRWGLADYNEQFF | TGTGCCAGCAGCCGTTGGGGGCTAGCGGACTACAATGAGCAGTTCTTC
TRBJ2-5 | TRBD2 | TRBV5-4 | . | CASSSGLAGETQYF | TGTGCCAGCAGCTCGGGACTAGCGGGGGAGACCCAGTACTTC
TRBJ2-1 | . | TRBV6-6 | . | CASSYTTEPTRNEQFF | TGTGCCAGCAGTTACACGACGGAGCCGACCCGAAATGAGCAGTTCTTC
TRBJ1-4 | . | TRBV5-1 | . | CASSLVEPNEKLFF | TGCGCCAGCAGCTTGGTGGAGCCTAATGAAAAACTGTTTTTT
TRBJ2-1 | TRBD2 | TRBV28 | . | CASSLDAGGSNEQFF | TGTGCCAGCAGTTTGGACGCGGGCGGGAGCAATGAGCAGTTCTTC
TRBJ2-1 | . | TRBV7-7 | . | CASSSYGSSYNEQFF | TGTGCCAGCAGCTCTTACGGGAGTTCCTACAATGAGCAGTTCTTC
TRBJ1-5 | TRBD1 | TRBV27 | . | CASSLSQGGFSNQPQHF | TGTGCCAGCAGTTTATCACAGGGGGGGTTTAGCAATCAGCCCCAGCATTTT
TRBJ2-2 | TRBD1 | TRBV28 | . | CASSRGQVTGELFF | TGTGCCAGCAGCCGCGGACAGGTCACCGGGGAGCTGTTTTTT
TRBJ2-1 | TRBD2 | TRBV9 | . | CASSVTGTSGGLLSSYNEQFF | TGTGCCAGCAGCGTAACCGGGACTAGCGGGGGGTTACTTAGCTCCTACAATGAGCAGTTCTTC
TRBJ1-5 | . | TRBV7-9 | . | CASSAPGEGNQPQHF | TGTGCCAGCAGCGCCCCAGGGGAAGGCAATCAGCCCCAGCATTTT
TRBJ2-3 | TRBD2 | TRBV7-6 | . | CASSLGGGRATDTQYF | TGTGCCAGCAGCTTAGGGGGCGGGAGGGCGACAGATACGCAGTATTTT
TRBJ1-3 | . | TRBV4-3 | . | CASSQGQYSGNTIYF | TGCGCCAGCAGCCAAGGCCAGTACTCTGGAAACACCATATATTTT
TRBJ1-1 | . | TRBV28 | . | CASSLAVGAKNTEAFF | TGTGCCAGCAGTTTAGCCGTTGGGGCCAAGAACACTGAAGCTTTCTTT
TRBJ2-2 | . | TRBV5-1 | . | CASSSGGRGHTGELFF | TGCGCCAGCAGCTCGGGGGGCAGGGGGCACACCGGGGAGCTGTTTTTT
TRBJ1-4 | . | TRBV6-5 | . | CASSPLTNTNEKLFF | TGTGCCAGCAGTCCCCTTACAAATACTAATGAAAAACTGTTTTTT
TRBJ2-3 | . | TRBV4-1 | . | CASSQAVLAKDTQYF | TGCGCCAGCAGCCAAGCGGTTCTAGCGAAAGATACGCAGTATTTT
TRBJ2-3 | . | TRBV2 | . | CASSEATFLGTDTQYF | TGTGCCAGCAGTGAAGCGACATTCCTTGGGACAGATACGCAGTATTTT
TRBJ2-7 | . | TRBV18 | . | CASSPSSGSPYEQYF | TGTGCCAGCTCACCGTCGTCCGGGTCACCCTACGAGCAGTACTTC
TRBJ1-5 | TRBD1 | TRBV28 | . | CASSLRGQGAQPQHF | TGTGCCAGCAGTTTGAGGGGACAGGGGGCCCAGCCCCAGCATTTT
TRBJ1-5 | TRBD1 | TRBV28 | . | CASSEQGAAQPQHF | TGTGCCAGCAGTGAACAGGGGGCGGCTCAGCCCCAGCATTTT
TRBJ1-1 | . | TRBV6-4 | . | CASSDHAGGGSTEAFF | TGTGCCAGCAGTGATCACGCTGGCGGAGGGAGCACTGAAGCTTTCTTT
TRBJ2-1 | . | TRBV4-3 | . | CASSQVRGNEQFF | TGCGCCAGCAGCCAAGTTAGGGGAAATGAGCAGTTCTTC
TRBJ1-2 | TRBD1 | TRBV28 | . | CASSLSRGVRGYTF | TGTGCCAGCAGTTTAAGCAGGGGGGTACGGGGCTACACCTTC